A single sample gave rise to the 25 T cell receptor beta chains below, sequenced in a study of breast tumors, draining lymph nodes, adjacent tissues. From the multiplex PCR reads, TCRdb called clonotypes with MiXCR, one entry per CDR3 protein. The sample holds more than 20,000 distinct CDR3 sequences, roughly 50% seen once. The sample consisted of breast tumor tissue. Every receptor here comes from a female donor with breast cancer. Some clones in this sample may be carry-over from other donors' samples.

With respect to this clonotype: The germline gene is not matched at one end of the junction; a read error may be the cause. V usage is TRBV7-2 and J usage is TRBJ2-1; 7 bases line up with TRBD1. The V gene's germline CDR1 is SGHTA and CDR2 FQGNSA. The CDR3 is 14 amino acids. As DNA, the CDR3 is TGCGCCAGCAGCCCGACAGGGCATGGGAATGAGCGGTTCTTC. It translates to CASSPTGHGNERFF.

This clonotype occurred many times. The CDR3 DNA reads TGTGCCAGCAGTGAACTAGCGTCCGTGGAGACCCAGTACTTC. Translation: CASSELASVETQYF. V gene TRBV6-1 combines with J gene TRBJ2-5, with D possibly being TRBD2 (6 bases). Germline V gene data show CDR1 as MNHNS and CDR2 as SASEGT. V lost 2 bases and J lost 5, with 12 bases in between. The CDR3 totals 14 residues.

Relative to its sample, this clonotype is medium-sized. The V gene is TRBV9, the J gene TRBJ2-3; 13 bases are shared with TRBD2. Germline assignment: CDR1 SGDLS and CDR2 YYNGEE. This CDR3 has 16 residues. V was pared by 2 bases and J by 4 bases, with 4 bases of the junction left unmatched. CDR3 sequence (DNA): TGTGCCAGCAGCGTCACTAGCGGGAGGGCTGCAGATACGCAGTATTTT. Encoded protein: CASSVTSGRAADTQYF. Filled out from reference TRBV9 and TRBJ2-3, the complete variable domain reads DSGVTQTPKHLITATGQRVTLRCSPRSGDLSVYWYQQSLDQGLQFLIQYYNGEERAKGNILERFSAQQFPDLHSELNLSSLELGDSALYFCASSVTSGRAADTQYFGPGTRLTVL.

By frequency in the sample, this clonotype is medium-sized. CDR3 in DNA: TGTGCCAGCAGCCAAGAAGGTAGCGCAGATACGCAGTATTTT. It translates to CASSQEGSADTQYF. V and J are TRBV4-2 and TRBJ2-3; possibly TRBD2 for D (5 bases). Between the trimmed V and J ends, which lost 0 bases and 4 bases, there was a span of 8 bases. From germline, CDR1 is LGHNA and CDR2 YNFKEQ. The CDR3 totals 14 residues.

This clonotype was observed at least ten times. This chain joins TRBV19 and TRBJ2-1; 9 positions agree with TRBD2. Germline V lookup: CDR1 LNHDA, CDR2 SQIVND (reference sequence). CDR3 size: 15 residues. V lost 7 bases, J lost 5 bases, and 9 bases stayed unmatched. The CDR3 protein is CASMSYRGRDNEQFF. The CDR3 region has the DNA TGTGCCAGTATGTCTTACCGCGGGAGGGACAATGAGCAGTTCTTC. Using reference TRBV19 and TRBJ2-1 for the parts outside the CDR3, the full variable domain is DGGITQSPKYLFRKEGQNVTLSCEQNLNHDAMYWYRQDPGQGLRLIYYSQIVNDFQKGDIAEGYSVSREKKESFPLTVTSAQKNPTAFYLCASMSYRGRDNEQFFGPGTRLTVL.

The V and J genes are TRBV4-2 and TRBJ2-3; 10 nucleotides agree with TRBD2. The CDR3 has 17 residues. Germline lookup yields CDR1 LGHNA and CDR2 YNFKEQ. Trimming took 0 bases from V and 1 from J; bases not matched to a gene: 4. Written as DNA, the CDR3 is TGTGCCAGCAGCCAAGATCCTGGGACTAGCGGCACAGATACGCAGTATTTT. Its translation is CASSQDPGTSGTDTQYF.

This clonotype appeared many times. The V call is TRBV20-1, the J call TRBJ1-1; D remains unclear. V was shortened by 0 bases and J by 11 bases, with 19 bases between the two germline ends. Germline-derived CDR1 and CDR2 are DFQATT and SNEGSKA (reference sequence). This CDR3 has 14 amino acids. The CDR3: CSARDIGQEKVAFF. CDR3 DNA sequence: TGCAGTGCTAGAGATATTGGGCAGGAGAAGGTGGCTTTCTTT.

This clonotype appeared many times. A read error is possible here, since a much larger clone lies one base away. V is TRBV6-1 and J is TRBJ2-5; D is unclear. V lost 5 bases and J 1 base, leaving 8 bases between the germline ends. CDR1 and CDR2 (germline): MNHNS, SASEGT. The CDR3 runs 13 residues. CDR3 bases: TGTGCCAGCAGTCGACTGCCCCAAGAGACCCAGTACTTC. Protein: CASSRLPQETQYF.

This clonotype was found many times. The chain employs TRBV19 and TRBJ2-2; D possibly corresponds to TRBD1 (6 bases). Trimming left V 2 bases short and J 7 bases short, with 11 bases between. Looked up from germline, CDR1 is LNHDA and CDR2 is SQIVND (reference sequence). This CDR3 has 14 amino acids. CDR3 sequence: CASSISQGYGELFF. The CDR3 nucleotides are TGTGCCAGTAGTATATCACAGGGATACGGGGAGCTGTTTTTT.

This clonotype occurred many times. A read error is possible here, since a much larger clone lies one base away. This chain joins TRBV20-1 and TRBJ2-7; 8 nucleotides match TRBD2. CDR3 length: 14 residues. Looked up from germline, CDR1 is DFQATT and CDR2 is SNEGSKA (reference sequence). Trimming took 5 bases from V and 6 from J; bases not matched to a gene: 12. The CDR3 spells CSAPLAGGGSEQYF. The CDR3 DNA follows: TGCAGTGCTCCACTGGCGGGAGGAGGCTCCGAGCAGTACTTC.

Many counts were recorded for this clonotype. The rearrangement joins TRBV6-1 to TRBJ2-7, with 11 nucleotides matching TRBD1. CDR3 length: 15 amino acids. V was clipped by 6 bases and J by 3 bases; unmatched bases: 7. Germline V gene lookup returns CDR1 MNHNS and CDR2 SASEGT. The CDR3 DNA follows: TGTGCCAGCAGCTTGACCGGGACAGGGGGCTACGAGCAGTACTTC. It codes for CASSLTGTGGYEQYF.

In the case of this clonotype: One end of the junction does not line up with germline, which may come from a read error. V gene TRBV2 combines with J gene TRBJ1-3; 10 nucleotides align to TRBD1. CDR1 and CDR2 from the germline V gene are SNHLY and FYNNEI. This CDR3 has 19 residues. The CDR3 spells CASSQTGGGGFESGNTIYF. The CDR3, as DNA: TGTGCCAGCAGTCAGACAGGGGGCGGGGGGTTCGAGTCTGGAAACACCATATACTTT.

The chain couples TRBV20-1 to TRBJ2-7; no firm D call. The ends were cut back, 1 base at V and 0 bases at J, with 7 bases in the middle. Germline V CDR1 and CDR2: DFQATT, SNEGSKA (reference sequence). This CDR3 comprises 13 residues. The CDR3 is CSARGHTSYEQYF. CDR3 sequence (DNA): TGCAGTGCTAGAGGGCATACCTCCTACGAGCAGTACTTC.

As to this clonotype: At one boundary the junction diverges from the germline segment, which might be a read error. The chain employs TRBV7-3 and TRBJ2-6; 7 bases align to TRBD2. The CDR3 consists of 15 residues. Germline V CDR1 and CDR2: SGHTA, FQGTGA. CDR3 amino acids: CASSFLADGADVLTF. For the CDR3, the DNA is TGTGCCAGCAGCTTTCTAGCGGACGGGGCCGACGTCCTGACTTTC.

In the case of this clonotype: The junction departs from germline at one end; a sequencing error may be responsible. The rearrangement joins TRBV6-2 or TRBV6-3 to TRBJ2-3; a possible D gene is TRBD2 (5 bases). The CDR3 consists of 15 residues. Germline V gene sequence: CDR1 MNHEY, CDR2 SVGEGT. CDR3 residues: CASAKRHSSTDAQYF. In DNA, the CDR3 is TGTGCCAGTGCGAAGCGCCACTCTAGCACAGATGCGCAGTACTTT.

This clonotype was seen repeatedly, ten times or more. The genes are TRBV13 and TRBJ2-2; TRBD1 agrees at 9 bases. The ends lost 2 bases at V and 6 bases at J; junction bases unmatched: 4. The CDR3 covers 15 residues. Germline V gene lookup returns CDR1 PRHDT and CDR2 FYEKMQ (reference sequence). The CDR3 reads CASSLRDRDAGELFF. CDR3 bases: TGTGCCAGCAGCTTACGGGACAGGGACGCCGGGGAGCTGTTTTTT.

This clonotype was seen ten or more times. A much larger clonotype is one base distant, so this may be a read error. The rearrangement joins TRBV6-2 or TRBV6-3 to TRBJ2-2; no definite D call. The V and J ends lost 7 bases and 6 bases respectively, with 15 bases between them. CDR3 size: 14 residues. The germline V gene has CDR1 MNHEY and CDR2 SVGEGT. The CDR3 loop is CASKRSGVAGELFF. CDR3 bases: TGTGCCAGCAAGCGTTCCGGTGTCGCCGGGGAGCTGTTTTTT.

The rearrangement links TRBV7-2 to TRBJ2-5, with D possibly TRBD2 on 5 matching bases. Germline V CDR1 and CDR2: SGHTA, FQGNSA. The CDR3 has 14 amino acids. Trimming shortened V by 5 bases and J by 2 bases, and 12 bases separated the two germline ends. The CDR3 sequence: CASSAGIFQETQYF. CDR3 sequence (DNA): TGTGCCAGCAGCGCCGGGATTTTTCAAGAGACCCAGTACTTC.

In this sample, this clonotype turned up many times. This chain links TRBV18 with TRBJ2-1, with TRBD1 identical over 10 bases. Unmatched junction bases numbered 9, after V lost 5 bases and J lost 8 bases. From germline, CDR1 is KGHSH and CDR2 LQKENI. The CDR3 contains 15 residues. The DNA of the CDR3 is TGTGCCAGCTCATCCGGGACAGGGGCGGGCGATGAGCAGTTCTTC. Translation: CASSSGTGAGDEQFF.

The V call is TRBV11-3, the J call TRBJ2-2; 12 bases agree with TRBD1. There are 15 residues in the CDR3. Germline lookup yields CDR1 SGHNT and CDR2 YENEEA. With V trimmed by 5 bases and J by 4 bases, 2 bases remained unmatched. The CDR3 DNA is TGTGCCAGCAGCAAGGGACAGGGGGCCACCGGGGAGCTGTTTTTT. Its protein is CASSKGQGATGELFF. Using reference TRBV11-3 and TRBJ2-2 for the parts outside the CDR3, the full variable domain is EAGVVQSPRYKIIEKKQPVAFWCNPISGHNTLYWYLQNLGQGPELLIRYENEEAVDDSQLPKDRFSAERLKGVDSTLKIQPAELGDSAVYLCASSKGQGATGELFFGEGSRLTVL.

This clonotype is categorized as medium-sized (0.01 to 0.1%). V is TRBV2 and J is TRBJ1-4; D is uncertain. Trimming took 6 bases from V and 7 from J, leaving 9 bases between them. The germline gives CDR1 SNHLY, CDR2 FYNNEI. The CDR3 spans 12 residues. The CDR3 spells CASRGQPEKLFF. The CDR3, as DNA: TGTGCCAGCAGAGGGCAGCCTGAAAAACTGTTTTTT.

This clonotype was picked up a small number of times. With a much larger clone just one base away, this may be a read error. The chain employs TRBV5-6 and TRBJ2-3; the match to TRBD2 covers 7 bases. J gave up 6 bases and V 5 bases, and 9 bases lay outside the gene matches. The length of the CDR3 is 14 residues. Germline V CDR1 and CDR2: SGHDT, YYEEEE. The CDR3 loop reads CASSPGTTGDTQYF. The DNA for the CDR3 is TGTGCCAGCAGTCCCGGGACTACCGGGGATACGCAGTATTTT.

Of note for this clonotype: This may come from a read error, since a much larger clone is one base off. The chain couples TRBV20-1 to TRBJ2-5; D is perhaps TRBD2 (5 bases). The CDR3 covers 16 residues. Deletions cut 0 bases from V and 1 base from J, with 15 bases between. Germline V gene sequence: CDR1 DFQATT, CDR2 SNEGSKA (reference sequence). CDR3 region: CSARDPGGASQETQYF. CDR3 in DNA: TGCAGTGCTAGAGATCCCGGAGGCGCTTCCCAAGAGACCCAGTACTTC.

Of note for this clonotype: A read error is likely, as this CDR3 ends without the conserved phenylalanine or tryptophan. This chain links TRBV12-3 or TRBV12-4 with TRBJ2-1; D gene unclear. The CDR3 totals 12 residues. Trimming removed 5 bases from V and 8 bases from J, with 10 bases in between. The CDR3 loop reads CASSVPYDEQFL. In DNA, the CDR3 is TGTGCCAGCAGTGTACCGTACGATGAGCAGTTCCTC.

This clonotype came up a few times. The chain couples TRBV5-6 to TRBJ2-1; 13 bases agree with TRBD2. Germline CDR1 is SGHDT and CDR2 is YYEEEE. This CDR3 contains 18 residues. Losses at the gene ends were 5 bases for V and 0 bases for J; bases not matched to a gene: 8. CDR3: CASSPGTSGTASYNEQFF. The CDR3 DNA reads TGTGCCAGCAGTCCCGGGACTAGCGGGACAGCCTCCTACAATGAGCAGTTCTTC.